This T cell receptor (beta chain) is drawn from a study of T cell responses to AZD1222 COVID-19 vaccine. CDR1 is ENHRY, CDR2 SYGVKD, per germline. The CDR3 totals 14 residues. Between the trimmed V and J ends, which lost 4 bases and 2 bases, there was a span of 6 bases. The repertoire was sequenced with immunoSEQ multiplex PCR; TCRdb's copy has only in-frame clones and lacks some. This sample has more than 95,000 clones, with 89% found just once. The rearrangement links TRBV10-3 to TRBJ2-6; D unclear. This TCR derives from an adult in good health. The sample consisted of peripheral blood, taken on day 0 of AZD1222 vaccination. CDR3 sequence reads: CAISGYAGANVLTF. The DNA of the CDR3 is TGTGCCATCAGTGGCTACGCTGGGGCCAACGTCCTGACTTTC.